This TCR beta chain was sequenced during a study of cytomegalovirus exposure and HLA in healthy donors. Whole-study results and caveats: Rarity characterized most TCR sequences, yet some public TCRs appeared in many donors. Sequencing probably produced one cluster of sequence variants that were highly shared.

PCR used 60 Vbeta primers and 13 Jbeta primers. The table came from immunoSEQ multiplex PCR; TCRdb's copy has only in-frame clones and leaves some out. The table includes 270,000 or so clones, roughly 91% detected once. Germline loops: CDR1 SEHNR, CDR2 FQNEAQ (reference sequence). The junction had 9 bases not matched to a gene; V was cut back by 4 bases and J by 6 bases. This CDR3 has 15 amino acids. Comment on this clone: Its antigen is unidentified.

J is TRBJ2-1 and V is TRBV7-9; TRBD2 matches at 7 bases. The source material was PBMCs. The source of this sequence is a girl aged 2 to 10 in good health and CMV-seronegative. The CDR3: CASSSPPSGTNEQFF. CDR3 nucleotide sequence: TGTGCCAGCAGCTCCCCGCCTAGCGGCACCAATGAGCAGTTCTTC.